This T cell receptor (beta chain) is drawn from a study of shared clonotypes between healthy human individuals. The trim removed 4 bases at V and 1 base at J, leaving 3 bases unmatched. Germline V gene data show CDR1 as SGHTA and CDR2 as FQGNSA. The CDR3 covers 14 residues. TCRdb's copy holds only in-frame clones and misses some; the assay was immunoSEQ multiplex PCR. The sample has 450,000 or so clones; roughly three quarters are singletons. The clonotype was recovered from a woman in her 40s in good health. Some clones in this sample may be carry-over from other donors' samples. The sample was PBMCs. The genes are TRBV7-2 and TRBJ1-2, with 7 bases lining up with TRBD1. CDR3 DNA: TGTGCCAGCAGCTACAACAGGGGTAACTATGGCTACACCTTC. Its protein is CASSYNRGNYGYTF.